Detailed here is one TCR beta chain. Germline V gene sequence: CDR1 SGHAT, CDR2 FQNNGV. This CDR3 comprises 16 residues. V lost 1 base to trimming and J lost 0 bases, with 9 bases between them. The data belong to a study of OX40 agonist ivuxolimab in advanced cancers. Assay used: immunoSEQ multiplex PCR; TCRdb lists only in-frame clones, some missing. The sample shows 80,000 to 130,000 clones, 90% of them seen only once. The genes are TRBV11-2 and TRBJ1-4; D is perhaps TRBD1 (5 bases). This TCR was sampled from an adult with an advanced solid tumor such as melanoma, head and neck, liver or kidney cancer. Sequencing was performed on CD4+ or CD8+ T cells sorted from blood, taken in a trial of the OX40 agonist ivuxolimab. CDR3 in DNA: TGTGCCAGCAGCTTAGTTAGGGGTGCAACTAATGAAAAACTGTTTTTT. Translating it yields CASSLVRGATNEKLFF.